This T cell receptor (beta chain) was identified during a study of CD8 T cells in Susac syndrome. It was with random hexamers that roughly 0.45 to 1 ug RNA was reverse transcribed. TCRdb processed the immunoSEQ multiplex PCR reads anew with MiXCR; each CDR3 protein has one entry. Of roughly 120,000 distinct CDR3 sequences detected, approximately 93% appear once; the ten largest clones hold about 0.096%. CDR1 SGHRS and CDR2 YFSETQ come from the germline V gene. The germline V and J ends were trimmed by 3 bases and 0 bases, with 7 bases remaining between them. The CDR3 runs 14 residues. This chain connects TRBV5-1 to TRBJ2-4, with D possibly being TRBD1 (5 bases). The sequence derives from a human donor with multiple sclerosis. Sequencing input: CD4+ T cells from PBMCs. DNA of the CDR3: TGCGCCAGCAGCTCGGACATAGCCAAAAACATTCAGTACTTC. As protein: CASSSDIAKNIQYF.